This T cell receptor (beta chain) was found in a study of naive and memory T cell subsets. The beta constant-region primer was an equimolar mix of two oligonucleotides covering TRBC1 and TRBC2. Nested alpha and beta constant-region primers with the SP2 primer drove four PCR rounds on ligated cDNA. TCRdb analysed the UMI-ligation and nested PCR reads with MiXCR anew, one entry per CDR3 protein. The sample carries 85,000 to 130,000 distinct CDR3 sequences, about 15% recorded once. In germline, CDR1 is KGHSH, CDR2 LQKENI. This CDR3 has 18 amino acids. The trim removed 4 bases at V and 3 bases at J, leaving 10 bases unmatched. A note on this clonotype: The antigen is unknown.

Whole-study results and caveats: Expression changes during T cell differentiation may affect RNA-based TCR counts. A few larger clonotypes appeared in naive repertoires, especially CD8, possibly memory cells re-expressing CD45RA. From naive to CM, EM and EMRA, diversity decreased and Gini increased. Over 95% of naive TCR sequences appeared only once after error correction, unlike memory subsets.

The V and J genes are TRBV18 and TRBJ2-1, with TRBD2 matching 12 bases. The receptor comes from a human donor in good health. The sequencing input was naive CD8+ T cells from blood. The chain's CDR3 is CASSLRLAGVPFYNEQFF. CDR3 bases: TGTGCCAGCTCACTTCGACTAGCGGGGGTTCCATTCTACAATGAGCAGTTCTTC.